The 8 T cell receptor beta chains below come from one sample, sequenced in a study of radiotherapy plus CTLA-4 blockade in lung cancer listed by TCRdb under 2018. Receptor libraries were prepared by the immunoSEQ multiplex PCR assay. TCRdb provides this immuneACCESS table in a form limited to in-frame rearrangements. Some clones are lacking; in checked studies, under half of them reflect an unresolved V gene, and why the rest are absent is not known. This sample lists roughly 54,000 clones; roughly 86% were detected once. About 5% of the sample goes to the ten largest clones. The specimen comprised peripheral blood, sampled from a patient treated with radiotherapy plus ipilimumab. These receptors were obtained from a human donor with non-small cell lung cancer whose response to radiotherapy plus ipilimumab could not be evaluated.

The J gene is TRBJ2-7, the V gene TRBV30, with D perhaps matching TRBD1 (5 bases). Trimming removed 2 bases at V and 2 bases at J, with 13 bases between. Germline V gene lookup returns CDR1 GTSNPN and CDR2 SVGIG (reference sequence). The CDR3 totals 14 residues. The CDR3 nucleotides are TGTGCCTGGAGTCCCCCGGACAATACCTACGAGCAGTACTTC. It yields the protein CAWSPPDNTYEQYF.

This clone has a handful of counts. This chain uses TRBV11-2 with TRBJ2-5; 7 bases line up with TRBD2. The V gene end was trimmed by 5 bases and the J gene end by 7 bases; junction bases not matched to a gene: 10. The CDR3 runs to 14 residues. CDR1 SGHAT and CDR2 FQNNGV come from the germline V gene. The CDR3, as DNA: TGTGCCAGCAGCGCAATCAGTGGGAGGGGGACCCAGTACTTC. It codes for CASSAISGRGTQYF.

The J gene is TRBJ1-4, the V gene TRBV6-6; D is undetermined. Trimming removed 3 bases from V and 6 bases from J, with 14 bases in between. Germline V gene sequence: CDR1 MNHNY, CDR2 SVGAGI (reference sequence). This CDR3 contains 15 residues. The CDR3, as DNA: TGTGCCAGCAGTTATAGCGGGTCCTCTTATGAAAAACTGTTTTTT. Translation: CASSYSGSSYEKLFF.

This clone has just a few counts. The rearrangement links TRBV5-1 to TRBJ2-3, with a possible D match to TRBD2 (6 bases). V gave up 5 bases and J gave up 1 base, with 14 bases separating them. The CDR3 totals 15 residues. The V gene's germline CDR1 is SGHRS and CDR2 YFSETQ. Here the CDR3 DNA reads TGCGCCAGCAGGCTTGGGACTGCCGGCACAGATACGCAGTATTTT. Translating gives CASRLGTAGTDTQYF.

The CDR3 sequence: CASSPGQGGYGYTF. CDR3 in DNA: TGTGCCAGCAGCCCCGGACAGGGCGGCTATGGCTACACCTTC. This chain connects TRBV5-5 to TRBJ1-2, with 8 positions matching TRBD1. The CDR3 length is 14 residues. Trimming at V came to 4 bases and at J to 4 bases, leaving 6 bases not matched to a gene. Germline V gene sequence: CDR1 SGHKS, CDR2 YYEKEE (reference sequence).

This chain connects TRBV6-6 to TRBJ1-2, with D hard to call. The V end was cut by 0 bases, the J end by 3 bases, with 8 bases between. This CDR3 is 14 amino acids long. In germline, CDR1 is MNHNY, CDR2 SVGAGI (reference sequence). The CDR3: CASSYSGSYYGYTF. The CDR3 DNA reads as TGTGCCAGCAGTTACTCGGGCAGTTACTATGGCTACACCTTC.

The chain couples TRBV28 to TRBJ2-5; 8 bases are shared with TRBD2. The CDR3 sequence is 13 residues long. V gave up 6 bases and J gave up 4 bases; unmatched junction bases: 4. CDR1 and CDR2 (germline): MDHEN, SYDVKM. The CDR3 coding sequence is TGTGCCAGCAGCCAAAGCGGGAGAGAGACCCAGTACTTC. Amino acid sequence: CASSQSGRETQYF. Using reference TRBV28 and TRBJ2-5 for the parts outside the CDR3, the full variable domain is DVKVTQSSRYLVKRTGEKVFLECVQDMDHENMFWYRQDPGLGLRLIYFSYDVKMKEKGDIPEGYSVSREKKERFSLILESASTNQTSMYLCASSQSGRETQYFGPGTRLLVL.

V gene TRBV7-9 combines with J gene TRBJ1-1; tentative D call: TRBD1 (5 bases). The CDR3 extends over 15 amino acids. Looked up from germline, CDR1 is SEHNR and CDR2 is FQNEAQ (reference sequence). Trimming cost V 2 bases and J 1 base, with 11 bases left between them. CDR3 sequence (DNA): TGTGCCAGCAGCTTATATCAGGGCCCGAACACTGAAGCTTTCTTT. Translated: CASSLYQGPNTEAFF.